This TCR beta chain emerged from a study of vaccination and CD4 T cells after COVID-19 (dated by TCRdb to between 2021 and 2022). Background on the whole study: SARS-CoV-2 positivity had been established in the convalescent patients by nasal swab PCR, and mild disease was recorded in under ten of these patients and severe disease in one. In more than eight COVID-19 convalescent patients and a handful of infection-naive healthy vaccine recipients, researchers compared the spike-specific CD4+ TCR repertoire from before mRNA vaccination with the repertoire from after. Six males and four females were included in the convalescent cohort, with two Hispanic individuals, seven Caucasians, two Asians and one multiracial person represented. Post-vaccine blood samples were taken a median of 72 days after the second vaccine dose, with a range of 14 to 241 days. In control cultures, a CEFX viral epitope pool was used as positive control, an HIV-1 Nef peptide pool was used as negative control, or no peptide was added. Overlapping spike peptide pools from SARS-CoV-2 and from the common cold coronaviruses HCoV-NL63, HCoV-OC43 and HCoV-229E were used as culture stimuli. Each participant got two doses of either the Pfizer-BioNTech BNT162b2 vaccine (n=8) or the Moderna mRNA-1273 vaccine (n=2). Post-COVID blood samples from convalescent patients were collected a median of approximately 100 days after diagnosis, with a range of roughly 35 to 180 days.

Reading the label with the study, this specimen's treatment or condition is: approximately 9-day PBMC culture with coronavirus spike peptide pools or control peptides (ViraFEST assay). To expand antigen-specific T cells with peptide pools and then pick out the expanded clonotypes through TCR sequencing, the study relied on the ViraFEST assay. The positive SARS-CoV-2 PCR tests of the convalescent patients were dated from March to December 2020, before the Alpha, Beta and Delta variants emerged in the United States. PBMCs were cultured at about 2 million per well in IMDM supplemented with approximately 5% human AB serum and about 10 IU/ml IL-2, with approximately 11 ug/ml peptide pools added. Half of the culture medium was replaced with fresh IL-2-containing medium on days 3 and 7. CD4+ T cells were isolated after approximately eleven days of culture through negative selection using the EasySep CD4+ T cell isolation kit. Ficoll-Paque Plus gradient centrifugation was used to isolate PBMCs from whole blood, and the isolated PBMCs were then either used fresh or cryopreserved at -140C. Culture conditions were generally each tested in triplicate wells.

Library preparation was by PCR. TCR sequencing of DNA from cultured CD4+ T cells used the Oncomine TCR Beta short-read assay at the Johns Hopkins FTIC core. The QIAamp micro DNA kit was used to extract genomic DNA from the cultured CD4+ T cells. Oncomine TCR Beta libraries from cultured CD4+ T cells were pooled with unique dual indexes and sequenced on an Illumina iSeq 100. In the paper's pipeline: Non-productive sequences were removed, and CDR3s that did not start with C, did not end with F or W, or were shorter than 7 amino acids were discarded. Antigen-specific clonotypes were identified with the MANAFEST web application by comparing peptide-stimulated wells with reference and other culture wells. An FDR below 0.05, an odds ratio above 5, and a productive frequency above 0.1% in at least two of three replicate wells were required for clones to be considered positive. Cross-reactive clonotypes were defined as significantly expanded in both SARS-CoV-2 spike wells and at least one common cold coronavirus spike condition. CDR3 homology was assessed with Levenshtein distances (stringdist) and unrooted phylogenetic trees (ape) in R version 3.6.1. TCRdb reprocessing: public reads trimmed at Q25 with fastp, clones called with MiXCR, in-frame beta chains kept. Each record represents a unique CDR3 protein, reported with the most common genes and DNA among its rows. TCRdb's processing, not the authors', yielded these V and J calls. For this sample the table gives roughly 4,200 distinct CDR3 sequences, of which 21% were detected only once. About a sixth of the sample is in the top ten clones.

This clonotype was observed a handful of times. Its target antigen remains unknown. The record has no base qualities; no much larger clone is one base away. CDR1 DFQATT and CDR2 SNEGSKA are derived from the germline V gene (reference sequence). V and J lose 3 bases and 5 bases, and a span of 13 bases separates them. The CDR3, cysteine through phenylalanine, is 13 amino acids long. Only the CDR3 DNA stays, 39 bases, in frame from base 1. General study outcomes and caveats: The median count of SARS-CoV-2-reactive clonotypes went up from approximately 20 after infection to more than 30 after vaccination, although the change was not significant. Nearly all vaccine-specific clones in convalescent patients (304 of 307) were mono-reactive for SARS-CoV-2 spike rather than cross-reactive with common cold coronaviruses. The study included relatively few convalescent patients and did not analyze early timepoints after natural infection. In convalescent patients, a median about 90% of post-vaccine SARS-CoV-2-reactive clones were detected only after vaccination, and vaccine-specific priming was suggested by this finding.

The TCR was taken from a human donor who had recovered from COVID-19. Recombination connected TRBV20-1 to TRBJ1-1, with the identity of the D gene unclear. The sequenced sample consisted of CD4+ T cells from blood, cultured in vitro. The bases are TGCAGTGCTAGCGGCAGGCTAAAAACTGAAGCTTTCTTT. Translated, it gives CSASGRLKTEAFF.